These 5 T cell receptor beta chains share one sample of origin, sequenced in a study of identical twins. Using its own MiXCR run on the 5' RACE reads, TCRdb lists one record per CDR3 protein. Seen here are around 1.7 million distinct CDR3 sequences, about 31% observed once, and the top ten hold about 0.27%. The sequenced material came from cord blood. These receptors came from a newborn girl in good health.

The chain recombines TRBV11-2 with TRBJ2-7; 7 nucleotides align to TRBD2. The ends lost 1 base at V and 3 bases at J; junction bases unmatched: 6. The CDR3 length is 15 residues. In germline, CDR1 is SGHAT, CDR2 FQNNGV. CDR3 residues: CASSLVSRGDYEQYF. CDR3 DNA sequence: TGTGCCAGCAGCTTAGTTTCCCGGGGGGACTACGAGCAGTACTTC.

This clonotype has only a few counts. The chain uses TRBV27 and TRBJ1-6; D is unclear. Per germline, CDR1 MNHEY and CDR2 SMNVEV (reference sequence). CDR3 length equals 16 residues. Deletions cut 5 bases from V and 0 bases from J, with 11 bases between. CDR3 nucleotides: TGTGCCAGCAGTGCGTGGGGAAGCTCCTATAATTCACCCCTCCACTTT. Its translation is CASSAWGSSYNSPLHF.

This clonotype appeared a few times. This sequence joins TRBV20-1 and TRBJ2-5; 7 nucleotides agree with TRBD1. Per germline, CDR1 DFQATT and CDR2 SNEGSKA (reference sequence). The trim removed 2 bases at V and 2 bases at J, leaving 8 bases unmatched. The CDR3 extends over 15 amino acids. As DNA, the CDR3 is TGCAGTGCTAGACCCGGGACAGCCCTACAAGAGACCCAGTACTTC. It is translated as CSARPGTALQETQYF.

The chain recombines TRBV20-1 with TRBJ2-3; 7 bases are shared with TRBD2. The J segment lost 2 bases and the V segment lost 5 bases, leaving 7 bases of the junction unmatched. Per germline, CDR1 DFQATT and CDR2 SNEGSKA (reference sequence). This CDR3 region has 14 residues. CDR3 DNA: TGCAGTGCTCAGAAGGCGGGAGTCACAGATACGCAGTATTTT. It encodes CSAQKAGVTDTQYF.

This clonotype has at least ten counts. This chain joins TRBV20-1 and TRBJ2-4; D perhaps matches TRBD1 (6 bases). V was trimmed by 2 bases and J by 1 base, leaving 6 bases between them. CDR1 is DFQATT, CDR2 SNEGSKA, per germline (reference sequence). The CDR3 has 13 amino acids. This CDR3 is CSARQGAKNIQYF. CDR3 sequence (DNA): TGCAGTGCTAGACAGGGGGCCAAAAACATTCAGTACTTC.